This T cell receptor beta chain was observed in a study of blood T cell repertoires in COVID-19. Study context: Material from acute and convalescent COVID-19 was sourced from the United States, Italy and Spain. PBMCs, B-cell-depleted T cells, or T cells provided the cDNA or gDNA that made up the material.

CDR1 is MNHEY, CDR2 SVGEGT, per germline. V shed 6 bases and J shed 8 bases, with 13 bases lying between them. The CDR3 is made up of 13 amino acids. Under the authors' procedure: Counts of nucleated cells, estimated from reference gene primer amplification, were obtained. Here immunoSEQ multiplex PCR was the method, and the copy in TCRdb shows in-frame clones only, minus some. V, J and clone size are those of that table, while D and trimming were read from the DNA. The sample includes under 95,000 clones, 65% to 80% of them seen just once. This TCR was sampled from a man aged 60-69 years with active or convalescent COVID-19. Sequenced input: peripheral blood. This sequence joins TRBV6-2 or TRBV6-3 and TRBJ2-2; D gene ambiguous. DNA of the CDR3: TGTGCCAGCAGCCAGTCCTCCACAGGGGAGCTGTTTTTT. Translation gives CASSQSSTGELFF.